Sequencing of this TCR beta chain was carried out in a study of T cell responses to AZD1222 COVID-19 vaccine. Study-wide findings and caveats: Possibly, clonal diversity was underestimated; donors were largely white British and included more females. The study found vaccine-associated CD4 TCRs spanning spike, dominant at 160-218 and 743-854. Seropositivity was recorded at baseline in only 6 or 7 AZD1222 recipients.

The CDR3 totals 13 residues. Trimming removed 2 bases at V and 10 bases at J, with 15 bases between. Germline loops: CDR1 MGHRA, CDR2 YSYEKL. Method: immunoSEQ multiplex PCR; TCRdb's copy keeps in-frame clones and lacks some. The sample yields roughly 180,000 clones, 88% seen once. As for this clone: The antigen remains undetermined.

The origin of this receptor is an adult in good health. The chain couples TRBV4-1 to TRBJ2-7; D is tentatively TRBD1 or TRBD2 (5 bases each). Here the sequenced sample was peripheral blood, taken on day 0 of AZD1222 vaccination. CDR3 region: CASSQPGTPRQYF. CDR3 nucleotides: TGCGCCAGCAGCCAACCTGGGACGCCTCGTCAGTACTTC.